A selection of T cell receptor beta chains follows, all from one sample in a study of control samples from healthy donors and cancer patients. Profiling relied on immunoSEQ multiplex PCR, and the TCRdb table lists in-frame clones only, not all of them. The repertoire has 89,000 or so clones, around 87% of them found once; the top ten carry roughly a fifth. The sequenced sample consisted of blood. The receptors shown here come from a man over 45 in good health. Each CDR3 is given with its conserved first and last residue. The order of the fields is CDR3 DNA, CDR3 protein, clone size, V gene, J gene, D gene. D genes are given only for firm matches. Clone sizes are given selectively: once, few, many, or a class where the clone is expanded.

TGTGCCTGGAGACCAGTGGGCGGAAGGGATCAGCCCCAGCATTTT	CAWRPVGGRDQPQHF	-	TRBV30	TRBJ1-5	-
TGTGCCAGCAGTGAAGCGGTAAGGTATACGCAGTATTTT	CASSEAVRYTQYF	-	TRBV2	TRBJ2-3	-
TGTGCCACCAGTGAATCCCCTGGGACAGGGAACTATGGCTACACCTTC	CATSESPGTGNYGYTF	-	TRBV24-1	TRBJ1-2	TRBD1
TGTGCCAGCAGCCAAGTGACTAGCGGCGAGCAGTTCTTC	CASSQVTSGEQFF	-	TRBV4-2	TRBJ2-1	TRBD2
TGTGCCAGCAGCTTAGTAACTCTACTCAGCACAGATACGCAGTATTTT	CASSLVTLLSTDTQYF	-	TRBV11-2	TRBJ2-3	-
TGTGCCAGCAGGATAGGACTAGCGGACCTCAGAGAGCAGTTCTTC	CASRIGLADLREQFF	-	TRBV5-6	TRBJ2-1	TRBD2
TGTGCCAGCAGCCTCGGGTACAATCAGCCCCAGCATTTT	CASSLGYNQPQHF	-	TRBV5-8	TRBJ1-5	-
TGTGCCAGCGGATGGGGCACTGAAGCTTTCTTT	CASGWGTEAFF	-	TRBV12-3/TRBV12-4	TRBJ1-1	-
TGCGCCAGCAGCCAACAACCGACCAATTCCTACGAGCAGTACTTC	CASSQQPTNSYEQYF	-	TRBV4-1	TRBJ2-7	-
TGTGCCAGCAGTTTAAGGAGCAATCAGCCCCAGCATTTT	CASSLRSNQPQHF	-	TRBV12-3/TRBV12-4	TRBJ1-5	-
TGTGCCAGCAGTGAACTGGGACTAGCGGGAGACTACGAGCAGTACTTC	CASSELGLAGDYEQYF	-	TRBV25-1	TRBJ2-7	TRBD2
TGTGCCAGCAGTGACGTGAGCTCCTACAATGAGCAGTTCTTC	CASSDVSSYNEQFF	-	TRBV25-1	TRBJ2-1	-
TGTGCCAGCAGCTCAACCGGGACAGGGGCGGGAAAACTGTTTTTT	CASSSTGTGAGKLFF	-	TRBV7-2	TRBJ1-4	TRBD1
TGTGCCAGCAGTATGACACAGGGCCTCTCCTACGAGCAGTACTTC	CASSMTQGLSYEQYF	-	TRBV6-5	TRBJ2-7	-
TGTGCCAGCAGCTTAGCGCTCTGGCGGGACAATGAGCAGTTCTTC	CASSLALWRDNEQFF	-	TRBV11-1	TRBJ2-1	-
TGTGCCAGCAGCCAAACCCCACACGGCTACACCTTC	CASSQTPHGYTF	-	TRBV3-1/TRBV3-2	TRBJ1-2	-
TGTGCCAGCAGCCCGGACGGGAACACTGAAGCTTTCTTT	CASSPDGNTEAFF	-	TRBV7-3	TRBJ1-1	-
TGTGCCAGTAGTATAACCCTCCGCGCCGCCTACGAGCAGTACTTC	CASSITLRAAYEQYF	-	TRBV19	TRBJ2-7	-
TGTGCCAGCAGTGAAGCGCGAGCCGATACGCAGTATTTT	CASSEARADTQYF	-	TRBV2	TRBJ2-3	-
TGCAGCGTTGAAGGGGGTGGCCTCTATGGCTACACCTTC	CSVEGGGLYGYTF	once	TRBV29-1	TRBJ1-2	-
TGCGCCAGCAGTGAGTCGCCTTCTTCGGTTGCGTACACTGAAGCTTTCTTT	CASSESPSSVAYTEAFF	-	TRBV10-1	TRBJ1-1	-
TGTGCCAGCTCTTGGGGGTCGACTAATGAAAAACTGTTTTTT	CASSWGSTNEKLFF	-	TRBV4-2	TRBJ1-4	-
TGTGCCACCAGTGACAACAGGGGGAGCTCAGGCAATCAGCCCCAGCATTTT	CATSDNRGSSGNQPQHF	-	TRBV24-1	TRBJ1-5	TRBD1
TGTGCCAGCACGTTCCAGGGGAACACTGAAGCTTTCTTT	CASTFQGNTEAFF	once	TRBV12-3/TRBV12-4	TRBJ1-1	-
TGTGCTAGTGGATCCGCCTTACTAGGGTTGGGCACAGATACGCAGTATTTT	CASGSALLGLGTDTQYF	-	TRBV12-5	TRBJ2-3	-
TGTGCCAGCAGCCTGGACAGGACTATATTTATTCGAGCTTTCTTT	CASSLDRTIFIRAFF	-	TRBV16	TRBJ1-1	TRBD1
TGTGCCAGTAGTATAGTCAGGGTGGACAATCAGCCCCAGCATTTT	CASSIVRVDNQPQHF	-	TRBV19	TRBJ1-5	-
TGTGCCAGCAGCTCAACCGGGACAAGGAGTAGCTACACCTTC	CASSSTGTRSSYTF	-	TRBV7-9	TRBJ1-2	-
TGTGCCAGCAGCTGGTTTACAGATACGCAGTATTTT	CASSWFTDTQYF	-	TRBV11-3	TRBJ2-3	-
TGCGCCAGCACCAAAGGGGGGGGGCTCGGAGGCTACACCTTC	CASTKGGGLGGYTF	-	TRBV10-2	TRBJ1-2	-
TGTGCCATCAGTGATCTAAAGCGCCCGTACGAGCAGTACTTC	CAISDLKRPYEQYF	-	TRBV10-3	TRBJ2-7	-
TGTGCCAGCAGCTTAGTAGCAGGCCTGGAGACCCAGTACTTC	CASSLVAGLETQYF	-	TRBV7-2	TRBJ2-5	-
TGTGCCAGCAGTAGAGTTTTGAACACTGAAGCTTTCTTT	CASSRVLNTEAFF	once	TRBV6-5	TRBJ1-1	-
TGTGCCACCGCCGGGACAGGGGAAGGAGAGACCCAGTACTTC	CATAGTGEGETQYF	-	TRBV24-1	TRBJ2-5	TRBD1
TGTGCCAGCTCCCCCCAGGAGGGGGCTTACGGCTACACCTTC	CASSPQEGAYGYTF	few	TRBV18	TRBJ1-2	TRBD1
TGTGCCAGCAGTAGAGGGGCGGACTCAACTAATGAAAAACTGTTTTTT	CASSRGADSTNEKLFF	-	TRBV6-6	TRBJ1-4	-
TGTGCCACCAGTGATTCGGAGAGGGGAGGGATCTATGGCTACACCTTC	CATSDSERGGIYGYTF	-	TRBV24-1	TRBJ1-2	-
TGTGCCAGCTCACCTACCTTAGCGGGATCCTACAATGAGCAGTTCTTC	CASSPTLAGSYNEQFF	-	TRBV18	TRBJ2-1	TRBD2
TGTGCCAGCAAGACGGGGGTGCTCCAAGAGACCCAGTACTTC	CASKTGVLQETQYF	-	TRBV6-5	TRBJ2-5	-
TGTGCCAGCAGTTACGTTCTAGCGGGAGCGAGCGAGCAGTACTTC	CASSYVLAGASEQYF	-	TRBV6-2/TRBV6-3	TRBJ2-7	TRBD2